The entry below gives a single T cell receptor (beta chain) sequence along with its context. Its antigen is not yet known. Per-base qualities were not stored, and no clone one base away is much larger. Donors were healthy HIV-negative adults with no recently reported acute infections or vaccinations. Every donor was a Caucasian adult living in Nashville, Tennessee, USA. Magnetic negative selection was used to enrich CD4+ T cells, after which naive cells were positively selected on CD45RA and the negative fraction became the memory subset. Blood was collected by leukapheresis, and PBMCs were isolated by Ficoll-Histopaque density gradient centrifugation and then cryopreserved in liquid nitrogen vapor phase. Purity and quantity of every magnetically sorted T cell population were checked by analytical flow cytometry. Genomic DNA was isolated from each sorted fraction and quantified by UV absorbance on a Nanodrop 2000c.

The CDR3 contains 15 residues, cysteine and phenylalanine counted. The DNA shown is the 45-base CDR3, in frame from base 1. V loses 4 bases of germline sequence and J loses 0 bases, and the interval between the two ends is 11 bases. CDR1 and CDR2 are read off the germline V gene as SGHDT and YYEEEE. Using the deep immunoSEQ assay, TCR CDR3 regions were amplified from genomic DNA by multiplex PCR. Extracted genomic DNA from each cell subset was spread evenly across all wells of several immunoSEQ 96-well plates, with each plate serving as a replicate. For sorted subsets, 150 to 250 ng of genomic DNA, equivalent to 30,000 or so T cell genomes, went into each replicate PCR. Purified libraries were measured with a Qubit 3.0 fluorometer, size-checked on a Bioanalyzer 2100, and measured again with the KAPA Library Quantification kit. A separate single-read 150-cycle Illumina NextSeq 550 flow cell was used to sequence each immunoSEQ 96-well plate. In the paper's pipeline: Because the immunoSEQ output included only junctional sequences and no quality scores, the filtering could not be the same as the filtering used for full-length reads. Sequences were annotated with PyIR, a Python wrapper for IgBLAST v1.9, and V/J genes and CDR3 were assigned using IMGT germline references. Reads were removed for weak V/J assignments (E-value above 1e-6), missing CDR3, stop codons, out-of-frame junctions, or ambiguous translated residues. V3J clonotypes were defined by identical inferred V gene, J gene, and CDR3 amino acid sequence. To compute the percentage overlap between repertoires, the number of shared unique clonotypes was divided by the size of the smaller repertoire. Three approaches were used to assess repertoire richness: RTK rarefaction, the Chao1 estimator, and Recon v2.1 estimates of unobserved clonotypes. OLGA was used to compute generation probabilities for all TCRbeta clonotypes that the gDNA method yielded from several donors. TCRdb obtained this table from immuneACCESS and retained in-frame rearrangements with V and J assigned. These tables miss some clones; where compared with another copy, unresolved V genes account for less than half of the shortfall, and the remainder is unexplained. V and J calls and clone size come straight from that table; D and trimming were deduced from the DNA. In this sample the table shows approximately 1,500,000 clones, more than 95% of which occur a single time. The leading ten clones occupy 1% to 1.5% of the sample.

The data belong to a study of shared clonotypes between healthy human individuals (dated by TCRdb to the early 2020s). In the study overall: A couple of women and a few men aged 18 to 49 years were included in the cohort. For each donor, three plates each were used for CD4 naive and CD4 memory, two plates were used for CD8 naive, and one plate was used for CD8 memory. To estimate repertoire size and how much clonotypes are shared between individuals, the study performed deep sequencing of blood TCR repertoires from roughly five healthy adults. Libraries were prepared and TCR repertoires were sequenced by different laboratories using diverse techniques, in order to increase sequencing depth and limit assay-specific biases. Per donor, leukapheresis produced somewhere between about 0.9 and 9.5 billion PBMCs. The research as a whole found: Clonotypes shared by all four sorted-subset donors showed higher generation probabilities than non-shared clonotypes. Sampling was restricted to blood, and TCR repertoires in tissues likely differ from the TCR repertoires found in blood. Based on pairwise subsampling, the degree of clonotype sharing among donors was expected to be affected by sequencing depth. Sharing across a handful of donors was observed for around 5% of naive CD4, over 3% of naive CD8, about 2.3% of memory CD4, and about 0.4% of memory CD8 clonotypes. Because the study included only a small number of donors, the genetic and exposure-history diversity represented was limited. Rarefaction of sorted-subset datasets indicated incomplete sequencing despite the large sequencing depth. Naive subsets generally had larger estimated clonotype richness than memory subsets did.

Source material: naive CD4+ T cells sorted from blood. This specimen's cell subset or site label, interpreted: CD45RA+ positively selected. The source of this sequence is a man under 40 in good health. Recombination connected TRBV5-6 to TRBJ1-5; the D gene is perhaps TRBD1, on 5 matching bases. The CDR3 protein sequence reads: CASSRGGNSNQPQHF. The DNA is TGTGCCAGCAGCCGGGGCGGAAATAGCAATCAGCCCCAGCATTTT.